Below are 7 T cell receptor beta chains sequenced from a single sample in a study of beta chain features in type 1 diabetes. Study outcomes and limitations: TCRB CDR3s from Type 1 diabetes patients were moderately but significantly shorter in all four CD4+ subsets.

These TCRs' antigens remain unknown. All of the isolated RNA was reverse transcribed, so expressed TCRB transcripts were sequenced. Sequenced by immunoSEQ multiplex PCR; TCRdb stores in-frame clones only, minus some. The data show a few hundred thousand clones, with 14% seen just once and 0.015% to 0.02% held by the top ten. The sequenced sample was naive CD4+ T cells from blood. The receptors were gathered from a man aged 30-40 years with type 1 diabetes.

V and J are TRBV18 and TRBJ2-1; 11 nucleotides line up with TRBD1. The ends lost 5 bases at V and 3 bases at J; junction bases unmatched: 3. The CDR3 runs 15 residues. Per the germline V gene, CDR1 is KGHSH and CDR2 is LQKENI. CDR3 amino acids: CASSTGTGGYNEQFF. The CDR3 DNA follows: TGTGCCAGCTCAACTGGGACAGGGGGCTACAATGAGCAGTTCTTC.

The chain combines TRBV7-9 with TRBJ1-1, with TRBD1 as a possible D gene (6 bases). CDR1 and CDR2 from the germline V gene are SEHNR and FQNEAQ (reference sequence). This CDR3 comprises 15 residues. With 5 bases removed from V and 2 bases from J, the gap between germline ends came to 15 bases. The CDR3 protein is CASSHRQASNTEAFF. CDR3 DNA: TGTGCCAGCAGCCATCGACAGGCTAGTAACACTGAAGCTTTCTTT.

The CDR3 DNA sequence: TGTGCCAGCAGTCCGAGACTAGCGGGAGGGGATACGCAGTATTTT. It specifies CASSPRLAGGDTQYF. The J gene is TRBJ2-3, the V gene TRBV6-5, with 14 positions matching TRBD2. Looked up from germline, CDR1 is MNHEY and CDR2 is SVGAGI. The CDR3 has 15 amino acids. With V trimmed by 5 bases and J by 6 bases, 4 bases remained unmatched.

This clone showed up just a few times. CDR3 DNA sequence: TGTGCCTGGCGACCCCCTCGGAGTACAGATACGCAGTATTTT. This codes for CAWRPPRSTDTQYF. The chain is built from TRBV30 and TRBJ2-3; D remains unclear. Per the germline V gene, CDR1 is GTSNPN and CDR2 is SVGIG (reference sequence). The CDR3 totals 14 residues. V was shortened by 5 bases and J by 3 bases, with 15 bases between the two germline ends.

This clone occurred a few times. V gene TRBV5-4 combines with J gene TRBJ1-2; a possible D gene is TRBD1 (6 bases). Germline CDR1 reads SGHNT; CDR2 reads YYREEE (reference sequence). The V and J ends lost 8 bases and 4 bases respectively, with 15 bases between them. This CDR3 has 13 residues. For the CDR3, the DNA is TGTGCCAGTAGGGGACAAAATTCCTATGGCTACACCTTC. This gives the protein CASRGQNSYGYTF.

This chain joins TRBV5-1 and TRBJ2-5, with TRBD1 matching 11 bases. J gave up 7 bases and V 4 bases, and 12 bases lay outside the gene matches. Per germline, CDR1 SGHRS and CDR2 YFSETQ. The CDR3 is 16 residues long. Here the CDR3 reads CASSPPTGQGVGTQYF. CDR3 nucleotide sequence: TGCGCCAGCAGCCCGCCAACGGGACAGGGGGTGGGGACCCAGTACTTC.

Only a few counts were recorded for this clone. This chain joins TRBV7-6 and TRBJ1-1; D might be TRBD1 (5 bases). This CDR3 is 16 amino acids long. Trimming removed 1 base from V and 1 base from J, with 13 bases in between. Germline V gene sequence: CDR1 SGHVS, CDR2 FNYEAQ. CDR3 residues: CASSLGQSNSNTEAFF. For the CDR3, the DNA is TGTGCCAGCAGCTTAGGACAGTCAAATTCGAACACTGAAGCTTTCTTT.